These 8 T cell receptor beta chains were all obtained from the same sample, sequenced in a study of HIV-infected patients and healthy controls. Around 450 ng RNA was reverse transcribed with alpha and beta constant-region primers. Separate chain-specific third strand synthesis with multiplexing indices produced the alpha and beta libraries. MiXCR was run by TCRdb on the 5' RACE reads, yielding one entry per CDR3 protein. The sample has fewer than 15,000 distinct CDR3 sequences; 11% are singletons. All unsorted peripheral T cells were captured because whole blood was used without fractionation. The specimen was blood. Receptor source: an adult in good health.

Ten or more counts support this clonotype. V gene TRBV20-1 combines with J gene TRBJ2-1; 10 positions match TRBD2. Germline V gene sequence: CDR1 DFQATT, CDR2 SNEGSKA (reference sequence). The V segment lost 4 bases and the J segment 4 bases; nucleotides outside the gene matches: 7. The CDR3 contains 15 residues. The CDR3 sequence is CSAKAGTSAYNEQFF. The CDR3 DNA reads TGCAGTGCTAAAGCCGGGACTAGCGCTTACAATGAGCAGTTCTTC.

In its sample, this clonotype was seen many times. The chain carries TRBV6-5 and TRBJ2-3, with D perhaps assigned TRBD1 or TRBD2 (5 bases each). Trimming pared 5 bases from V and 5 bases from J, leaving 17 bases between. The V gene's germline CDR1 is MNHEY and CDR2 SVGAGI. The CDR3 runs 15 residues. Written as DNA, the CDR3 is TGTGCCAGCAGTCCCACAGGTTCCCGGGGAGATACGCAGTATTTT. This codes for CASSPTGSRGDTQYF.

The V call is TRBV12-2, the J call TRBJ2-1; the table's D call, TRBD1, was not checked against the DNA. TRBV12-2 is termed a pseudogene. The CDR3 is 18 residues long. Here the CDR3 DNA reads TGTGCAAGTCGCTTAACCGGGACAGGGGCCCCTTGGGACAATGAGCAGTTCTTC. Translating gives CASRLTGTGAPWDNEQFF.

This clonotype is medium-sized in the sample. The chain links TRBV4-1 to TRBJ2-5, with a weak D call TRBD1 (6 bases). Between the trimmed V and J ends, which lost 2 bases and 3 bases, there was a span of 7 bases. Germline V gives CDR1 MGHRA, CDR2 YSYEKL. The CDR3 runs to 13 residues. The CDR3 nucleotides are TGCGCCAGCAGCCAACGGACAGAAGAGACCCAGTACTTC. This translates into CASSQRTEETQYF.

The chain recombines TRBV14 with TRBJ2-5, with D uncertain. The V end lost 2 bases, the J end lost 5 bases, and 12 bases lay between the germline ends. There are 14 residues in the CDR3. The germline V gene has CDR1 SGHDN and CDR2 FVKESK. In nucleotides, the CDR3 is TGTGCCAGCAGCCAATTTAACCGTGCGGAGACCCAGTACTTC. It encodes CASSQFNRAETQYF.

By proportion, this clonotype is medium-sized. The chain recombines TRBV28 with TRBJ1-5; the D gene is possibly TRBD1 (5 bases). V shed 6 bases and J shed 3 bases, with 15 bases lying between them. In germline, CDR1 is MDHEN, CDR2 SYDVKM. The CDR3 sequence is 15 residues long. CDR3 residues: CASSLSGRFNQPQHF. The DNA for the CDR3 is TGTGCCAGCAGCCTATCGGGACGCTTCAATCAGCCCCAGCATTTT.

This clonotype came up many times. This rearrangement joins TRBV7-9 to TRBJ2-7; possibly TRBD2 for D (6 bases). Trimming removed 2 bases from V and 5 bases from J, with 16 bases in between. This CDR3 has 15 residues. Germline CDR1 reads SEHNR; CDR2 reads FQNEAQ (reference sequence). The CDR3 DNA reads TGTGCCAGCAGCTTAATGGGCGGGAATGCCCACGAGCAGTACTTC. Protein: CASSLMGGNAHEQYF.

For the CDR3, the DNA is TGTGCCAGCAGCTTAGGTGGTACAGGGTTGCACTCCTACGAGCAGTACTTC. It encodes CASSLGGTGLHSYEQYF. This sequence joins TRBV13 and TRBJ2-7; possibly TRBD1 for D (6 bases). Between the trimmed V and J ends, which lost 0 bases and 0 bases, there was a span of 15 bases. Germline lookup yields CDR1 PRHDT and CDR2 FYEKMQ (reference sequence). The CDR3 is 17 residues long. Looking up the rest from reference TRBV13 and TRBJ2-7 gives the full variable domain: AAGVIQSPRHLIKEKRETATLKCYPIPRHDTVYWYQQGPGQDPQFLISFYEKMQSDKGSIPDRFSAQQFSDYHSELNMSSLELGDSALYFCASSLGGTGLHSYEQYFGPGTRLTVT.